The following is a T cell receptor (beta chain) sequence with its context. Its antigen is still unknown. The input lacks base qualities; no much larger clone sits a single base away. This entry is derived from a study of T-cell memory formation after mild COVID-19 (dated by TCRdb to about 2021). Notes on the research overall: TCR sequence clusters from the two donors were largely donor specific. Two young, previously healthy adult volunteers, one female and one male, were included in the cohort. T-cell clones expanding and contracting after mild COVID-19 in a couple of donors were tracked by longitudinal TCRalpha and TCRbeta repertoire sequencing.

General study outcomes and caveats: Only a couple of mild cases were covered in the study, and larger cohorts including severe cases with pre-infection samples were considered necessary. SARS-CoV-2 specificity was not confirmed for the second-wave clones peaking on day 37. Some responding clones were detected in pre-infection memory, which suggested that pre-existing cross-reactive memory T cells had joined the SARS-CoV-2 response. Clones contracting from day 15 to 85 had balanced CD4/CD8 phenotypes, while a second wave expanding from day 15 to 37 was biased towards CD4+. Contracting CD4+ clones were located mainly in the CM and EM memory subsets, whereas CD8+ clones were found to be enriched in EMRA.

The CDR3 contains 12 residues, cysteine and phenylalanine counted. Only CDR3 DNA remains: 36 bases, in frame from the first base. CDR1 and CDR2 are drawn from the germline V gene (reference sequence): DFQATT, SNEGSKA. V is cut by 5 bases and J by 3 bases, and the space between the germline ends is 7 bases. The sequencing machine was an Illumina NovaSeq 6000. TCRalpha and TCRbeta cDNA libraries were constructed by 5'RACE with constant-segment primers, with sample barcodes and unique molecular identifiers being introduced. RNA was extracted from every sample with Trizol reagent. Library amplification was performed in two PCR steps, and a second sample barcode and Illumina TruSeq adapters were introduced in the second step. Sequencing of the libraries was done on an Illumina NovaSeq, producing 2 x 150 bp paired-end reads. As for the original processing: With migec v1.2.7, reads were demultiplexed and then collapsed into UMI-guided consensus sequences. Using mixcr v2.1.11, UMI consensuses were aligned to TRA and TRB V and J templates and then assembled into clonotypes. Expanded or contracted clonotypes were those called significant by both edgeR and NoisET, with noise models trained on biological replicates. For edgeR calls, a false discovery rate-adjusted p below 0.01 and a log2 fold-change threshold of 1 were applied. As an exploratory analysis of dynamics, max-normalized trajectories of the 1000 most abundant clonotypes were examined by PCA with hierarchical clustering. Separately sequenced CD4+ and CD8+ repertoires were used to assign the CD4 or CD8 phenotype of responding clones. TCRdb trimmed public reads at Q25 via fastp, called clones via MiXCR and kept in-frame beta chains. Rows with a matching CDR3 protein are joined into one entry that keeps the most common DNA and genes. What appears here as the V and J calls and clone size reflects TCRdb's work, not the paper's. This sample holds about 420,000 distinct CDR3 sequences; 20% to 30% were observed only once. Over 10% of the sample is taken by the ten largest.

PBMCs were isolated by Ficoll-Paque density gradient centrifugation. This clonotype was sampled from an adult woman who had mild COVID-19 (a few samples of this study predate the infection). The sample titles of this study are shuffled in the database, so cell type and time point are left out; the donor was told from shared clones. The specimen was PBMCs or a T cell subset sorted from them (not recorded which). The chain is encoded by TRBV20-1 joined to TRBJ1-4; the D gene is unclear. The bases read TGCAGTGCTGAAGGACCTAATGAAAAACTGTTTTTT. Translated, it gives CSAEGPNEKLFF.